This entry lists 30 T cell receptor beta chains sequenced from one sample in a study of regulatory T cells in long-lasting Graves disease. Described time point: newly diagnosed GD, antithyroid drugs for less than 3 months. RNA from PBMCs was the source of the TCR library. For TCR beta, libraries came from iRepertoire HTBI primers and Arm-PCR of CDR3 regions. MiXCR was run by TCRdb on the multiplex PCR reads, yielding one entry per CDR3 protein. The sample includes around 400,000 distinct CDR3 sequences, about 15% of them seen just once. This sample was also put to use in a study of T cells in Graves' hyperthyroidism and ophthalmopathy.

The specimen comprised peripheral blood mononuclear cells (PBMCs), sampled at new diagnosis, from a patient treated with antithyroid drugs. The receptors were gathered from a middle-aged woman with Graves disease.

This clonotype was recorded at least ten times. The chain is built from TRBV9 and TRBJ2-3; D could derive from TRBD1 or TRBD2 (5 bases each). Trimming stripped 1 base from V and 6 bases from J, with 15 bases between. The CDR3 loop spans 15 amino acids. Germline CDR1 is SGDLS and CDR2 is YYNGEE. DNA for the CDR3: TGTGCCAGCAGCGTATCAGGGAGATCCATCGATACGCAGTATTTT. Translation gives CASSVSGRSIDTQYF.

The table lists this clonotype with many counts. This chain connects TRBV9 to TRBJ2-1; perhaps TRBD2 as D (7 bases). Germline CDR1 and CDR2: SGDLS and YYNGEE. Trimming removed 0 bases from V and 6 bases from J, with 16 bases in between. This CDR3 spans 16 amino acids. CDR3 sequence: CASSVDEGGGPNEQFF. DNA of the CDR3: TGTGCCAGCAGCGTAGACGAGGGAGGGGGGCCCAATGAGCAGTTCTTC.

This clonotype came up many times. The rearrangement joins TRBV11-1 to TRBJ2-1, with 9 bases lining up with TRBD1. In germline, CDR1 is SGHAT, CDR2 FQDESV (reference sequence). The CDR3 has 17 amino acids. The V segment lost 5 bases and the J segment 3 bases; nucleotides outside the gene matches: 11. CDR3 sequence (DNA): TGTGCCAGCAGCCCGACCCTCCGGGACAGGGACTACAATGAGCAGTTCTTC. This translates into CASSPTLRDRDYNEQFF.

This clonotype showed up many times. The chain joins TRBV2 to TRBJ2-1; D unclear. The ends were cut back, 0 bases at V and 0 bases at J, with 3 bases in the middle. CDR1 is SNHLY, CDR2 FYNNEI, per germline. The CDR3 contains 14 residues. The CDR3 DNA reads as TGTGCCAGCAGTGAAGCTAGCTCCTACAATGAGCAGTTCTTC. Its protein product is CASSEASSYNEQFF.

In this sample, this clonotype turned up a few times. The V gene is TRBV7-9, the J gene TRBJ2-1, with 8 bases fitting TRBD2. The ends lost 5 bases at V and 0 bases at J; junction bases unmatched: 9. The CDR3 is made up of 17 amino acids. Germline CDR1 is SEHNR and CDR2 is FQNEAQ (reference sequence). The CDR3 sequence: CASSPRGGRVSYNEQFF. CDR3 bases: TGTGCCAGCAGCCCACGGGGGGGACGGGTCTCCTACAATGAGCAGTTCTTC.

This clonotype was picked up many times. The V gene is TRBV7-3, the J gene TRBJ2-1, with 11 bases matching TRBD2. V lost 4 bases to trimming and J lost 7 bases; unmatched junction nucleotides: 9. The CDR3 contains 16 residues. The germline gives CDR1 SGHTA, CDR2 FQGTGA. This CDR3 is CASSSFLAGGGNEQFF. CDR3 DNA sequence: TGTGCCAGCAGCTCATTTCTAGCGGGAGGAGGAAATGAGCAGTTCTTC.

Points on this clonotype: This may come from a read error, since a much larger clone is one base off. This chain joins TRBV6-2 or TRBV6-3 and TRBJ2-1, with a tentative D call TRBD2 (5 bases). CDR1 and CDR2 (germline): MNHEY, SVGEGT. The CDR3 runs 12 residues. Trimming stripped 10 bases from V and 12 bases from J, with 19 bases between. The CDR3 DNA follows: TGTGCCACCAGGACTGGAGGAGTGGGGCAGTTCTTC. This translates into CATRTGGVGQFF.

This clonotype was counted at least ten times. This chain uses TRBV7-2 with TRBJ2-1; D unclear. The germline V gene encodes CDR1 SGHTA and CDR2 FQGNSA. Deletions cut 1 base from V and 1 base from J, with 8 bases between. CDR3 length: 15 amino acids. The CDR3 loop reads CASSLVFESYNEQFF. The CDR3 DNA sequence: TGTGCCAGCAGCTTAGTTTTTGAGTCCTACAATGAGCAGTTCTTC.

This clonotype occurred many times. The chain uses TRBV7-9 and TRBJ1-2; 9 bases align to TRBD1. The CDR3 loop spans 14 amino acids. Trimming at V came to 1 base and at J to 4 bases, leaving 1 base not matched to a gene. CDR1 and CDR2 (germline): SEHNR, FQNEAQ (reference sequence). CDR3 nucleotides: TGTGCCAGCAGCTTAGACAGGGGGCTCTATGGCTACACCTTC. Translated: CASSLDRGLYGYTF.

Ten or more counts support this clonotype. This chain connects TRBV12-3 or TRBV12-4 to TRBJ2-3; 8 bases are shared with TRBD2. There are 16 residues in the CDR3. V dropped 5 bases and J dropped 4; count of bases not matched to a gene: 11. The CDR3 protein is CASSPPLAVYSDTQYF. In DNA form, the CDR3 reads TGTGCCAGCAGTCCACCACTAGCGGTTTATTCAGATACGCAGTATTTT.

This clonotype was observed at least ten times. The chain couples TRBV29-1 to TRBJ1-2; unclear D gene. V was clipped by 5 bases and J by 1 base, with 11 bases between them. Germline CDR1 is SQVTM and CDR2 is ANQGSEA. This CDR3 is built from 13 residues. The chain's CDR3 is CSVKKNSNYGYTF. The CDR3 DNA sequence: TGCAGCGTTAAGAAGAACAGTAACTATGGCTACACCTTC.

The V call is TRBV28, the J call TRBJ1-2; the D is unclear. Germline V gives CDR1 MDHEN, CDR2 SYDVKM. Trimming cost V 7 bases and J 1 base, with 13 bases left between them. The CDR3 spans 14 residues. This chain's CDR3 is CASNRAARNYGYTF. CDR3 nucleotide sequence: TGTGCCAGCAATCGGGCAGCCCGTAACTATGGCTACACCTTC.

The sample holds a few counts of this clonotype. The rearrangement uses TRBV19 and TRBJ1-1; D is perhaps TRBD1 (5 bases). The V gene lost 7 bases and the J gene lost 0 bases, with 9 bases spanning the gap. CDR3 size: 13 residues. CDR1 is LNHDA and CDR2 is SQIVND in the germline V gene (reference sequence). In DNA, the CDR3 is TGTGCCAGTAATGGGGCTCTGAACACTGAAGCTTTCTTT. This translates into CASNGALNTEAFF.

The sample holds many counts of this clonotype. In DNA form, the CDR3 reads TGTGCCAGCAGAACGCAGAACACCGGGGAGCTGTTTTTT. Amino acids: CASRTQNTGELFF. The genes are TRBV7-3 and TRBJ2-2; D gene unclear. There are 13 residues in the CDR3. Trimming left V 6 bases short and J 1 base short, with 6 bases between. CDR1 and CDR2 (germline): SGHTA, FQGTGA.

In the case of this clonotype: A read error is possible here, since a much larger clone lies one base away. The V call is TRBV10-3, the J call TRBJ2-7; 9 bases are shared with TRBD1. V was pared by 2 bases and J by 7 bases, with 9 bases of the junction left unmatched. There are 15 residues in the CDR3. CDR1 and CDR2 (germline): ENHRY, SYGVKD. The CDR3 nucleotides are TGTGCCATCAGTGAGGGACAGGGGTCCTACAATGAGCAGTACTTC. The encoded protein is CAISEGQGSYNEQYF.

Many counts were recorded for this clonotype. The V and J genes are TRBV15 and TRBJ2-1, with a tentative D call TRBD2 (6 bases). Germline CDR1 LNHNV, CDR2 YYDKDF (reference sequence). The CDR3 extends over 17 amino acids. V gave up 1 base and J gave up 0 bases, with 13 bases separating them. In nucleotides, the CDR3 is TGTGCCACCAGCAGAGGGGGACTCCCCAGCTCCTACAATGAGCAGTTCTTC. It yields the protein CATSRGGLPSSYNEQFF.

This clonotype was seen ten or more times. The rearrangement joins TRBV11-2 to TRBJ1-6; D gene uncertain. V was cut by 5 bases and J by 7 bases, with 9 bases left in between. The CDR3 has 13 residues. CDR1 is SGHAT, CDR2 FQNNGV, per germline. CDR3 bases: TGTGCCAGCAGCCAGACTGAAAATTCACCCCTCCACTTT. Translating gives CASSQTENSPLHF.

This clonotype was detected a few times. The chain carries TRBV6-2 or TRBV6-3 and TRBJ1-1; 8 nucleotides line up with TRBD1. This CDR3 has 15 residues. Trimming removed 2 bases from V and 4 bases from J; junction bases left unmatched: 6. Germline V lookup: CDR1 MNHEY, CDR2 SVGEGT. DNA of the CDR3: TGTGCCAGCAGTTACCTAACAGGGGGAAGCACTGAAGCTTTCTTT. It yields the protein CASSYLTGGSTEAFF.

This clonotype was observed at least ten times. V usage is TRBV4-1 and J usage is TRBJ1-1; TRBD1 matches at 7 bases. Germline values: CDR1 MGHRA, CDR2 YSYEKL. The CDR3 totals 15 residues. Trimming at V came to 4 bases and at J to 0 bases, leaving 5 bases not matched to a gene. The CDR3 reads CASSPGTAMNTEAFF. The CDR3 nucleotides are TGCGCCAGCAGCCCAGGGACAGCGATGAACACTGAAGCTTTCTTT.

This clonotype came up many times. This chain joins TRBV27 and TRBJ2-1; 9 bases line up with TRBD2. V dropped 4 bases and J dropped 10; count of bases not matched to a gene: 5. The germline V gene has CDR1 MNHEY and CDR2 SMNVEV (reference sequence). The CDR3 runs 13 residues. CDR3 protein: CASSWREGDEQFF. DNA of the CDR3: TGTGCCAGCAGTTGGCGGGAGGGAGACGAGCAGTTCTTC.

This clonotype was seen a few times. A junction boundary mismatches the germline segment, possibly from a read error. The rearrangement joins TRBV7-7 to TRBJ2-2; 11 bases match TRBD2. Germline V gives CDR1 SSHAT, CDR2 FNYEAQ (reference sequence). The CDR3 has 15 residues. The CDR3 region is CASSLAGTSGQELFF. CDR3 nucleotide sequence: TGTGCTAGCAGCTTAGCCGGGACTAGCGGACAGGAGCTGTTTTTT. Combining the CDR3 with reference TRBV7-7 and TRBJ2-2 gives the whole variable domain GAGVSQSPRYKVTKRGQDVTLRCDPISSHATLYWYQQALGQGPEFLTYFNYEAQPDKSGLPSDRFSAERPEGSISTLTIQRTEQRDSAMYRCASSLAGTSGQELFFGEGSRLTVL.

The rearrangement joins TRBV6-1 to TRBJ2-1; D might be TRBD1 or TRBD2, each matching 5 bases. Germline values: CDR1 MNHNS, CDR2 SASEGT. This CDR3 is built from 17 residues. The V end was cut by 6 bases, the J end by 6 bases, with 24 bases between. In DNA, the CDR3 is TGTGCCAGCAGCACGTTTTCCGGGACCAACGCGGGCAATGAGCAGTTCTTC. Its protein product is CASSTFSGTNAGNEQFF.

There are a few counts of this clonotype. The chain carries TRBV29-1 and TRBJ2-3; TRBD1 agrees at 8 bases. V lost 3 bases, J lost 4 bases, and 15 bases stayed unmatched. Germline CDR1 SQVTM, CDR2 ANQGSEA. The CDR3 is 17 residues long. CDR3 region: CSVERDRTLQTADTQYF. In DNA, the CDR3 is TGCAGCGTTGAGAGGGACAGGACTCTTCAAACAGCAGATACGCAGTATTTT.

This clonotype has only a few counts. V is TRBV14 and J is TRBJ2-7; 10 bases line up with TRBD2. CDR1 and CDR2 (germline): SGHDN, FVKESK. After removal of 7 bases from V and 7 bases from J, the junction contained 10 bases not matched to a gene. The CDR3 sequence is 14 residues long. The CDR3 is CASNRGLATDEQYF. In nucleotides, the CDR3 is TGTGCCAGCAACCGGGGACTAGCGACGGATGAGCAGTACTTC.

In this sample, this clonotype turned up once. This chain joins TRBV7-6 and TRBJ2-3; D unclear. This CDR3 contains 12 residues. The germline gives CDR1 SGHVS, CDR2 FNYEAQ. V lost 6 bases and J lost 9, with 13 bases in between. The CDR3 reads CASSPDGGTQYF. CDR3 in DNA: TGTGCCAGCAGTCCGGACGGTGGGACGCAGTATTTT.

This clonotype was picked up a small number of times. The chain is built from TRBV15 and TRBJ1-1; D ambiguous. CDR1 and CDR2 from the germline V gene are LNHNV and YYDKDF (reference sequence). The V gene lost 0 bases and the J gene lost 2 bases, with 10 bases spanning the gap. The CDR3 spans 15 residues. CDR3 in amino acids: CATSRDTPGNTEAFF. CDR3 nucleotide sequence: TGTGCCACCAGCAGAGACACCCCGGGAAACACTGAAGCTTTCTTT.

This clonotype was recorded many times. This chain connects TRBV28 to TRBJ2-7; 9 bases agree with TRBD2. The CDR3 consists of 12 residues. Unmatched junction bases numbered 4, after V lost 8 bases and J lost 5 bases. The germline gives CDR1 MDHEN, CDR2 SYDVKM. CDR3 amino acids: CASSWTSDEQYF. The CDR3 nucleotides read TGTGCCAGCTCCTGGACTAGCGACGAGCAGTACTTC. Looking up the rest from reference TRBV28 and TRBJ2-7 gives the full variable domain: DVKVTQSSRYLVKRTGEKVFLECVQDMDHENMFWYRQDPGLGLRLIYFSYDVKMKEKGDIPEGYSVSREKKERFSLILESASTNQTSMYLCASSWTSDEQYFGPGTRLTVT.

This clonotype has ten or more counts. The chain recombines TRBV20-1 with TRBJ2-7, with D perhaps TRBD1 (5 bases). CDR3 length: 13 residues. Per germline, CDR1 DFQATT and CDR2 SNEGSKA (reference sequence). Trimming pared 2 bases from V and 4 bases from J, leaving 12 bases between. The CDR3 sequence: CSARSGLSYEQYF. CDR3 DNA sequence: TGCAGTGCTAGATCAGGGTTAAGTTACGAGCAGTACTTC.

This clonotype came up once. The CDR3 region is CSGGRQGAGNEQFF. The CDR3 coding sequence is TGCAGCGGGGGACGACAGGGGGCAGGGAATGAGCAGTTCTTC. This chain uses TRBV29-1 with TRBJ2-1, with 10 bases identical to TRBD1. CDR3 length equals 14 residues. Unmatched junction bases numbered 10, after V lost 7 bases and J lost 7 bases. CDR1 is SQVTM and CDR2 is ANQGSEA in the germline V gene.

This clonotype has at least ten counts. The chain is built from TRBV20-1 and TRBJ2-2; D might be TRBD1 (5 bases). Germline CDR1 and CDR2: DFQATT and SNEGSKA (reference sequence). Trimming left V 0 bases short and J 2 bases short, with 10 bases between. The CDR3 is made up of 15 amino acids. CDR3 bases: TGCAGTGCTAGAGATCGTCAGGGTAACACCGGGGAGCTGTTTTTT. This sequence encodes CSARDRQGNTGELFF.